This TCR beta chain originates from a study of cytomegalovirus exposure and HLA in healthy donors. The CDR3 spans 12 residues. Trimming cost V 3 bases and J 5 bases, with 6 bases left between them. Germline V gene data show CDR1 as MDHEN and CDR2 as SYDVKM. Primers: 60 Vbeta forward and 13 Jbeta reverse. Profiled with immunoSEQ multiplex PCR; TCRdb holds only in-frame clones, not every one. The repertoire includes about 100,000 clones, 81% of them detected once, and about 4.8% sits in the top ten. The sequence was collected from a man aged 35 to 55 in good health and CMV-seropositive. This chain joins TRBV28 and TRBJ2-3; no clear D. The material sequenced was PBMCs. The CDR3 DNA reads TGTGCCAGCAGTTTCGCTAAAGATACGCAGTATTTT. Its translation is CASSFAKDTQYF.